This T cell receptor beta chain was obtained from a study of human T cells and chemical hapten exposure. On the study more broadly: The study lasted approximately 25 weeks, and patients were dosed weekly with diphenylcyclopropenone on the scalp throughout. General study findings and limits: The number of TCRs over 1 in 1000 frequency stayed unchanged after DPC. The donor cohort had alopecia, so its immune response may not match that of healthy people.

V gave up 5 bases and J gave up 7 bases, with 14 bases separating them. This CDR3 comprises 13 residues. Germline V gene sequence: CDR1 SEHNR, CDR2 FQNEAQ (reference sequence). Time point meaning: patch test 2, 6 weeks after DPC sensitization. Treatment reported: therapeutic diphenylcyclopropenone sensitization with weekly scalp DPC. On this clonotype itself: Its specificity is not known.

TCRdb itself ran the RACE reads through MiXCR, one entry per CDR3 protein. Among a few hundred thousand distinct CDR3 sequences listed, about 6% were seen once. The receptor was isolated from a young woman with alopecia areata. Some clones in this sample may be carry-over from other donors' samples. Sequencing used whole blood, obtained in connection with sensitization to the hapten diphenylcyclopropenone (DPC). The V and J genes are TRBV7-9 and TRBJ1-1; D gene ambiguous. The CDR3 DNA is TGTGCCAGCAGCGGCCAACAGAGGAGTGAAGCTTTCTTT. The encoded protein is CASSGQQRSEAFF.